The rows below give T cell receptor beta chains drawn from one sample of a study of PD-1 blockade in classical Hodgkin lymphoma. Method: immunoSEQ multiplex PCR; TCRdb's copy keeps in-frame clones and lacks some. The sample lists approximately 99,000 clones; roughly 80% were seen once. The sequencing used peripheral blood mononuclear cells (PBMCs), collected before the second cycle of nivolumab. These receptors were collected from a human donor with classical Hodgkin lymphoma. Each CDR3 is given with its conserved first and last residue. Fields, in order: clone size, V gene, J gene, D gene, CDR3 protein, CDR3 DNA. D genes are given only for firm matches. Size is stated for part of the rows, as once, few or many counts, or as a class when the clone is expanded.

clone_size: -; v_call: TRBV15; j_call: TRBJ2-6; d_call: -; cdr3_aa: CATSRDFSGANVLTF; cdr3_nt: TGTGCCACCAGCAGAGACTTCTCTGGGGCCAACGTCCTGACTTTC
clone_size: -; v_call: TRBV7-8; j_call: TRBJ1-1; d_call: -; cdr3_aa: CASSLGPQEAFF; cdr3_nt: TGTGCCAGCAGCTTAGGACCGCAGGAAGCTTTCTTT
clone_size: -; v_call: TRBV10-3; j_call: TRBJ2-6; d_call: -; cdr3_aa: CAISAPRGAPGANVLTF; cdr3_nt: TGTGCCATCAGTGCGCCCCGGGGGGCGCCTGGGGCCAACGTCCTGACTTTC
clone_size: -; v_call: TRBV2; j_call: TRBJ2-1; d_call: TRBD2; cdr3_aa: CASSETLAGAGEQFF; cdr3_nt: TGTGCCAGCAGTGAAACGCTAGCGGGAGCTGGTGAGCAGTTCTTC
clone_size: -; v_call: TRBV6-1; j_call: TRBJ2-7; d_call: TRBD1; cdr3_aa: CASSEGTGGRMGYEQYF; cdr3_nt: TGTGCCAGCAGTGAGGGGACAGGGGGTCGCATGGGCTACGAGCAGTACTTC
clone_size: once; v_call: TRBV30; j_call: TRBJ1-2; d_call: TRBD1; cdr3_aa: CAWSADRGYGYTF; cdr3_nt: TGTGCCTGGAGCGCGGACAGGGGCTATGGCTACACCTTC
clone_size: -; v_call: TRBV27; j_call: TRBJ2-2; d_call: -; cdr3_aa: CASRESNTGELFF; cdr3_nt: TGTGCCAGCAGGGAGTCGAACACCGGGGAGCTGTTTTTT
clone_size: few; v_call: TRBV2; j_call: TRBJ2-7; d_call: -; cdr3_aa: CASSESWGYEQYF; cdr3_nt: TGTGCCAGCAGTGAGAGCTGGGGTTACGAGCAGTACTTC
clone_size: -; v_call: TRBV4-1; j_call: TRBJ2-5; d_call: -; cdr3_aa: CASSPGARRGETQYF; cdr3_nt: TGCGCCAGCAGCCCCGGTGCTAGGAGGGGGGAGACCCAGTACTTC
clone_size: -; v_call: TRBV11-2; j_call: TRBJ1-1; d_call: -; cdr3_aa: CASSFDGNTEAFF; cdr3_nt: TGTGCCAGCAGCTTCGACGGAAACACTGAAGCTTTCTTT
clone_size: -; v_call: TRBV10-2; j_call: TRBJ2-7; d_call: TRBD2; cdr3_aa: CASSESGSGSSYEQYF; cdr3_nt: TGCGCCAGCAGTGAGTCGGGTAGCGGGAGCTCCTACGAGCAGTACTTC
clone_size: -; v_call: TRBV5-1; j_call: TRBJ2-7; d_call: -; cdr3_aa: CASSWTPDEQYF; cdr3_nt: TGCGCCAGCAGCTGGACGCCTGACGAGCAGTACTTC
clone_size: -; v_call: TRBV30; j_call: TRBJ2-7; d_call: -; cdr3_aa: CAWSVGSEQYF; cdr3_nt: TGTGCCTGGAGTGTGGGGTCCGAGCAGTACTTC